Shown below are 17 T cell receptor beta chains from a single sample sequenced in a study of T cells in Graves' hyperthyroidism and ophthalmopathy. Using RNA transcripts as the source, TCR beta CDR3 regions were amplified. In the first-round RT-PCR of the TCR CDR3, the HTBI primer set was used. MiXCR was run by TCRdb on the multiplex PCR reads, yielding one entry per CDR3 protein. The data show approximately 300,000 distinct CDR3 sequences, 15% to 20% seen once. Sequenced: blood. Every receptor here comes from an older woman with Graves' ophthalmopathy.

V is TRBV5-1 and J is TRBJ2-1; D gene ambiguous. CDR3 length: 15 residues. Germline-derived CDR1 and CDR2 are SGHRS and YFSETQ. Trimming cost V 0 bases and J 2 bases, with 9 bases left between them. In nucleotides, the CDR3 is TGCGCCAGCAGCTTGGTTGCGGCTACCTACAATGAGCAGTTCTTC. As protein: CASSLVAATYNEQFF.

This clonotype was seen many times. The CDR3 DNA reads as TGCGCCAGCAGCTTGGCGAGCGGGGGTGGCACAGATACGCAGTATTTT. Its translation: CASSLASGGGTDTQYF. The gene calls are TRBV5-1 and TRBJ2-3; 8 positions agree with TRBD2. Germline V lookup: CDR1 SGHRS, CDR2 YFSETQ. The V gene end was trimmed by 0 bases and the J gene end by 1 base; junction bases not matched to a gene: 4. This CDR3 has 16 amino acids.

Ten or more counts support this clonotype. The V gene is TRBV18, the J gene TRBJ1-5, with D unresolved. There are 13 residues in the CDR3. Looked up from germline, CDR1 is KGHSH and CDR2 is LQKENI. With 1 base removed from V and 9 bases from J, the gap between germline ends came to 10 bases. In nucleotides, the CDR3 is TGTGCCAGCTCACCACGCCCCGCGGGGCCCCAGCATTTT. Translating it yields CASSPRPAGPQHF.

The chain couples TRBV6-5 to TRBJ2-5; D remains ambiguous. The CDR3 runs 11 residues. With 0 bases removed from V and 5 bases from J, the gap between germline ends came to 1 base. Germline V gene sequence: CDR1 MNHEY, CDR2 SVGAGI. The CDR3 nucleotides read TGTGCCAGCAGTTACTCGGAGACCCAGTACTTC. It is translated as CASSYSETQYF.

This clonotype was seen ten or more times. This rearrangement joins TRBV20-1 to TRBJ2-7, with D hard to call. Germline lookup yields CDR1 DFQATT and CDR2 SNEGSKA (reference sequence). V was clipped by 2 bases and J by 3 bases, with 8 bases between them. CDR3 length equals 12 residues. In DNA, the CDR3 is TGCAGTGCTAGACAGTTAAGCTACGAGCAGTACTTC. Protein sequence: CSARQLSYEQYF.

This clonotype was recorded many times. The gene calls are TRBV28 and TRBJ1-2; D uncertain. V was clipped by 7 bases and J by 3 bases, with 15 bases between them. CDR1 and CDR2 from the germline V gene are MDHEN and SYDVKM. This CDR3 is built from 14 residues. Here the CDR3 DNA reads TGTGCCAGCACCACCTCTCCAGGCTACTATGGCTACACCTTC. Translation: CASTTSPGYYGYTF.

This sequence joins TRBV27 and TRBJ2-1, with 13 nucleotides matching TRBD2. V was clipped by 1 base and J by 5 bases; unmatched bases: 8. Germline CDR1 MNHEY, CDR2 SMNVEV (reference sequence). The CDR3 totals 18 residues. Here the CDR3 reads CASSLFAPGLAGDNEQFF. CDR3 in DNA: TGTGCCAGCAGTTTATTTGCCCCTGGACTAGCGGGGGACAATGAGCAGTTCTTC.

This clonotype was counted at least ten times. The chain joins TRBV30 to TRBJ2-4; D gene ambiguous. The germline V gene encodes CDR1 GTSNPN and CDR2 SVGIG (reference sequence). V was cut by 8 bases and J by 0 bases, with 14 bases left in between. The CDR3 consists of 14 residues. For the CDR3, the DNA is TGTGCCCTGGAGCCCTCCGGAGCCAAAAACATTCAGTACTTC. Translation gives CALEPSGAKNIQYF.

This clonotype was seen a handful of times. This may be a read error, as it is one base from a much larger clone. The rearrangement links TRBV28 to TRBJ2-3; TRBD2 aligns across 7 bases. Germline CDR1 reads MDHEN; CDR2 reads SYDVKM. There are 16 residues in the CDR3. The CDR3 DNA sequence: TGTGCCAGCCGTTTTGTCCAGCGGGGATACACAGATACGCAGTATTTT. Translation gives CASRFVQRGYTDTQYF.

Concerning this clonotype itself: A read error may explain this, as a much larger clone is one base away. No conserved phenylalanine or tryptophan ends this CDR3, so it is likely a read error. J is TRBJ2-7 and V is TRBV7-9; D uncertain. This CDR3 contains 13 residues. V was trimmed by 5 bases and J by 6 bases, leaving 14 bases between them. Germline V gene data show CDR1 as SEHNR and CDR2 as FQNEAQ (reference sequence). CDR3 region: CASSLRGLGEQYL. The DNA of the CDR3 is TGTGCCAGCAGCCTCCGTGGATTGGGCGAGCAGTACCTC.

The chain is built from TRBV4-3 and TRBJ1-6; D ambiguous. Germline V gene lookup returns CDR1 LGHNA and CDR2 YSLEER. The CDR3 totals 15 residues. V shed 0 bases and J shed 6 bases, with 9 bases lying between them. This CDR3 is CASSQDLTFNSPLHF. CDR3 bases: TGCGCCAGCAGCCAAGATCTCACTTTTAATTCACCCCTCCACTTT.

This clonotype was counted a few times. The chain links TRBV4-3 to TRBJ1-3; D is unresolved. Germline CDR1 and CDR2: LGHNA and YSLEER. There are 17 residues in the CDR3. V lost 0 bases and J 0 bases, leaving 12 bases between the germline ends. CDR3 sequence reads: CASSQEPVLFSGNTIYF. CDR3 DNA: TGCGCCAGCAGCCAAGAGCCGGTACTCTTCTCTGGAAACACCATATATTTT.

The chain employs TRBV7-2 and TRBJ1-2; D is ambiguous. The germline V gene encodes CDR1 SGHTA and CDR2 FQGNSA. V was clipped by 1 base and J by 3 bases, with 9 bases between them. The CDR3 loop spans 14 amino acids. CDR3 protein: CASSLELVDYGYTF. For the CDR3, the DNA is TGTGCCAGCAGCTTAGAGTTGGTCGACTATGGCTACACCTTC.

As to this clonotype: A single base separates this from a much larger clone, so it may be a read error. J is TRBJ2-1 and V is TRBV7-9; 8 nucleotides agree with TRBD1. CDR3 length: 15 amino acids. V lost 7 bases, J lost 4 bases, and 9 bases stayed unmatched. Germline V CDR1 and CDR2: SEHNR, FQNEAQ (reference sequence). Written as DNA, the CDR3 is TGTGCCAGCATCGGACACGACAGGGGATACAATGAGCAGTTCTTC. Its protein is CASIGHDRGYNEQFF.

There are many counts of this clonotype. This chain links TRBV30 with TRBJ1-1; maybe TRBD1 (5 bases). The CDR3 contains 12 residues. V was cut by 0 bases and J by 11 bases, with 13 bases left in between. Germline V gene sequence: CDR1 GTSNPN, CDR2 SVGIG (reference sequence). The CDR3 reads CAWSVQEVEAFF. The CDR3 bases are TGTGCCTGGAGTGTACAGGAAGTGGAGGCTTTCTTT. Based on the CDR3 plus reference TRBV30 and TRBJ1-1, the full variable domain is SQTIHQWPATLVQPVGSPLSLECTVEGTSNPNLYWYRQAAGRGLQLLFYSVGIGQISSEVPQNLSASRPQDRQFILSSKKLLLSDSGFYLCAWSVQEVEAFFGQGTRLTVV.

This clonotype was recorded a few times. The V gene is TRBV29-1, the J gene TRBJ2-3; 8 positions match TRBD1. This CDR3 has 13 residues. V shed 6 bases, J shed 5 bases, and the junction held 7 bases outside the gene matches. The germline V gene encodes CDR1 SQVTM and CDR2 ANQGSEA. CDR3 sequence: CSVKSGTGDTQYF. The DNA for the CDR3 is TGCAGCGTAAAATCCGGGACAGGAGATACGCAGTATTTT.

This clonotype was seen at least ten times. This chain uses TRBV5-1 with TRBJ2-7; maybe TRBD2 (5 bases). Germline loops: CDR1 SGHRS, CDR2 YFSETQ. This CDR3 spans 11 amino acids. With 4 bases removed from V and 7 bases from J, the gap between germline ends came to 9 bases. This CDR3 is CASSLEREQYF. In DNA, the CDR3 is TGCGCCAGCAGCCTCGAGCGGGAGCAGTACTTC.